The 9 T cell receptor beta chains listed next were all sequenced from one sample in a study of shared T cell receptors in the human thymus. The repertoire was sequenced with immunoSEQ multiplex PCR; TCRdb's copy has only in-frame clones and lacks some. The top ten clones hold about 0.011% of a sample with 600,000 to 900,000 clones, roughly 85% of them seen once. These records were also assigned to another study, of human thymus T cells.

Sequencing was done on a sample of thymocytes. These TCRs come from a girl in the first two years of life with a congenital heart defect.

This clone has only one observation. This chain links TRBV5-1 with TRBJ1-4; TRBD1 might be the D (5 bases). Trimming removed 0 bases from V and 7 bases from J, with 10 bases in between. This CDR3 is 14 amino acids long. The V gene's germline CDR1 is SGHRS and CDR2 YFSETQ. The CDR3 reads CASSLEGRAEKLFF. The CDR3 nucleotides are TGCGCCAGCAGCTTGGAGGGCAGGGCTGAAAAACTGTTTTTT.

The CDR3 reads CASSQTGNPEKLFF. CDR3 DNA: TGTGCCAGCAGCCAAACCGGGAACCCAGAAAAACTGTTTTTT. V is TRBV7-6 and J is TRBJ1-4, with D uncertain. CDR3 length: 14 amino acids. Trimming left V 5 bases short and J 8 bases short, with 15 bases between. Germline assignment: CDR1 SGHVS and CDR2 FNYEAQ.

The CDR3 protein is CASSFRGQDIGEAFF. In DNA form, the CDR3 reads TGTGCCAGCAGCTTCAGGGGACAGGATATAGGTGAAGCTTTCTTT. The V call is TRBV7-3, the J call TRBJ1-1; 8 bases fit TRBD1. Germline V gene sequence: CDR1 SGHTA, CDR2 FQGTGA. The CDR3 has 15 amino acids. The V and J ends lost 3 bases and 7 bases, in that order; junction bases with no gene match: 10.

The chain carries TRBV4-2 and TRBJ2-5; 9 nucleotides agree with TRBD2. The CDR3 has 17 amino acids. Germline V gene lookup returns CDR1 LGHNA and CDR2 YNFKEQ. V was clipped by 0 bases and J by 2 bases; unmatched bases: 7. The CDR3 region is CASSQERLAGCQETQYF. The CDR3, as DNA: TGTGCCAGCAGCCAAGAACGGCTAGCGGGGTGTCAAGAGACCCAGTACTTC.

Details on this clone: Within the sample, other DNA sequences also encode this same CDR3. V usage is TRBV5-1 and J usage is TRBJ1-6, with 7 bases fitting TRBD1. V was pared by 2 bases and J by 10 bases, with 12 bases of the junction left unmatched. Germline CDR1 SGHRS, CDR2 YFSETQ. The CDR3 spans 16 residues. Here the CDR3 reads CASSFTTGRSKSPLHF. The CDR3 DNA reads TGCGCCAGCAGCTTCACGACAGGGAGGAGTAAATCACCCCTCCACTTT.

This chain joins TRBV5-6 and TRBJ1-2; TRBD1 aligns across 8 bases. Losses at the gene ends were 2 bases for V and 12 bases for J; bases not matched to a gene: 9. The CDR3 consists of 13 residues. Germline V gene data show CDR1 as SGHDT and CDR2 as YYEEEE. The CDR3 DNA is TGTGCCAGCAGCTTACGGGACAGGACCCTCGACACCTTC. This codes for CASSLRDRTLDTF.

This rearrangement joins TRBV2 to TRBJ1-5; D may be TRBD1 (6 bases). The germline CDR1 and CDR2 sequences are SNHLY and FYNNEI. V shed 10 bases and J shed 4 bases, with 23 bases lying between them. This CDR3 has 16 residues. This chain's CDR3 is CAISTGGQVGNQPQHF. The CDR3 nucleotides are TGTGCCATCTCCACGGGGGGCCAGGTGGGAAATCAGCCCCAGCATTTT.

The V call is TRBV19, the J call TRBJ1-4, with 9 bases fitting TRBD1. The CDR3 contains 16 residues. The germline V gene encodes CDR1 LNHDA and CDR2 SQIVND (reference sequence). J lost 6 bases, V lost 4 bases, and 9 bases had no gene match. CDR3 nucleotide sequence: TGTGCCAGTAGTAGGGAGGGACAGGGAGTACATGAAAAACTGTTTTTT. It codes for CASSREGQGVHEKLFF. Supplemented by reference TRBV19 and TRBJ1-4, the full variable domain reads DGGITQSPKYLFRKEGQNVTLSCEQNLNHDAMYWYRQDPGQGLRLIYYSQIVNDFQKGDIAEGYSVSREKKESFPLTVTSAQKNPTAFYLCASSREGQGVHEKLFFGSGTQLSVL.

This clone has just one count. The chain carries TRBV7-2 and TRBJ1-1; 9 bases fit TRBD1. The CDR3 totals 15 residues. Germline V gene lookup returns CDR1 SGHTA and CDR2 FQGNSA. Trimming took 5 bases from V and 4 from J; bases not matched to a gene: 8. The CDR3 region is CASSPLGTGTTEAFF. In nucleotides, the CDR3 is TGTGCCAGCAGCCCCTTAGGGACAGGGACCACTGAAGCTTTCTTT.